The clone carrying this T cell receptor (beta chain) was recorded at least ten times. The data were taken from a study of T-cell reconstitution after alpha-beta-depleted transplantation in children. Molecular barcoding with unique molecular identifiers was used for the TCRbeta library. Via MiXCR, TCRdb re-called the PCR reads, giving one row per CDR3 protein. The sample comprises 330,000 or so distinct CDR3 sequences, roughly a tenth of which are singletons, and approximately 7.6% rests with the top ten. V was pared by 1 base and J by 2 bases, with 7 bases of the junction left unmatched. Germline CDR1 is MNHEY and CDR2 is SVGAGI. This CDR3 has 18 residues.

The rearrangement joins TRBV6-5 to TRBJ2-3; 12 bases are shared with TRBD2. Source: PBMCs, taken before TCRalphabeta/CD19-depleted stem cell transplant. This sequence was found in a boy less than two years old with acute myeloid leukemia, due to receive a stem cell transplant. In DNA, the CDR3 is TGTGCCAGCAGTTACTGGGCTAGCGGGAGGGGGGACACAGATACGCAGTATTTT. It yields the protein CASSYWASGRGDTDTQYF.